This T cell receptor (beta chain) was identified during a study of blood T cells in healthy people across ages. Study observations and caveats: Older individuals had lower TCR beta diversity per million T cells (the decline was roughly linear). Researchers judged that diversity estimates from one million T cells fell short of true values.

For the second PCR, which ran for roughly 6 to 11 cycles, a sample-barcoded 5' primer and a J-beta primer mix were used. The study obtained at least 3 million CDR3-containing paired-end reads from every sample. MiXCR was run by TCRdb on the 5' RACE reads, yielding one entry per CDR3 protein. The sample holds about 680,000 distinct CDR3 sequences; about 52% are singletons and the top ten take around a third. From germline, CDR1 is SGHTA and CDR2 FQGNSA. The CDR3 spans 14 residues. Notes on this clonotype: What it binds is unknown. A much larger clonotype is one base distant, so this may be a read error.

Extracted total RNA amounted to at least 5.5 micrograms for each sample. This rearrangement joins TRBV7-2 to TRBJ2-7, with D perhaps TRBD2 (6 bases). TRBJ2-5 matches the DNA end more closely, so the J call is doubtful. The clonotype originates from a woman aged 55-69 years in good health. The sequencing sample was made of blood. The CDR3 loop is CAGSLMGGRETQYF. The CDR3 DNA is TGTGCCGGCAGCTTAATGGGGGGACGCGAGACCCAGTACTTC.